This entry is about one TCR beta chain. Repertoires were generated with immunoSEQ multiplex PCR, while TCRdb's copy carries only in-frame clones and drops some. This sample has 34,000 or so clones, with roughly 84% found just once. This CDR3 spans 14 amino acids. V dropped 0 bases and J dropped 5; count of bases not matched to a gene: 4. CDR1 and CDR2 (germline): SGHNT, YYREEE (reference sequence). These data come from a study of sequential checkpoint blockade in melanoma. Background on the study: Randomization was 1:1 between first-line nivolumab→ipilimumab and ipilimumab→nivolumab. Both treatment sequences were followed by maintenance nivolumab.

Treatment here: randomized to nivolumab then ipilimumab (arm A) or the reverse (arm B). DNA-damaging chemotherapy had not been given to any patient beforehand. PBMC sorting kept live CD3+CD8+ cells without CD19 or CD56. This TCR was sampled from a human donor with melanoma. Sequencing used CD8+ T cells sorted from blood (inferred from file names), obtained from a patient given nivolumab and ipilimumab in sequence. The rearrangement joins TRBV5-4 to TRBJ1-2, with 7 positions matching TRBD1. CDR3 residues: CASSLVTGRYGYTF. The CDR3 DNA follows: TGTGCCAGCAGCTTGGTGACAGGGAGGTATGGCTACACCTTC.